This T cell receptor beta chain is from a study of blood T cell repertoires in COVID-19. In the study overall: The samples span acute and convalescent COVID-19 from the United States, Italy and Spain.

In the source study's methods: Reference gene primer amplification gave estimated nucleated cell counts. Produced via immunoSEQ multiplex PCR; TCRdb's table is partial and in-frame only. V and J calls and clone size are as listed in that table; D and trimming were resolved from the DNA. This sample has around 170,000 clones, with around 80% found just once. From germline, CDR1 is KGHSH and CDR2 LQKENI. Trimming stripped 0 bases from V and 7 bases from J, with 12 bases between. This CDR3 contains 14 residues. V gene TRBV18 combines with J gene TRBJ1-2; no firm D call. This receptor was identified in a man aged 50-59 years who had recovered from COVID-19. The sequenced material came from PBMCs or T cells enriched from blood (not recorded which). The chain's CDR3 is CASSPPTDAGGYTF. The CDR3 bases are TGTGCCAGCTCACCACCTACAGATGCGGGTGGCTACACCTTC. The full variable domain, rest sourced from reference TRBV18 and TRBJ1-2, is NAGVMQNPRHLVRRRGQEARLRCSPMKGHSHVYWYRQLPEEGLKFMVYLQKENIIDESGMPKERFSAEFPKEGPSILRIQQVVRGDSAAYFCASSPPTDAGGYTFGSGTRLTVV.